Below, 18 T cell receptor beta chains from the same sample are listed, as sequenced in a study of cytomegalovirus exposure and HLA in healthy donors. 60 Vbeta and 13 Jbeta primers were used in PCR. Assay used: immunoSEQ multiplex PCR; TCRdb lists only in-frame clones, some missing. The data hold 150,000 to 200,000 clones, with about 83% observed a single time. Sequencing used PBMCs. Source of these receptors: a woman aged 25 to 39 in good health and CMV-seropositive.

The chain combines TRBV5-1 with TRBJ2-5; TRBD1 is a possible D gene (6 bases). The germline CDR1 and CDR2 sequences are SGHRS and YFSETQ. The CDR3 is 14 residues long. Trimming took off 4 bases at V and 5 bases at J, with 15 bases between the two ends. The CDR3, as DNA: TGCGCCAGCAGCACCTACAGGGTCTCGGAGACCCAGTACTTC. Translated: CASSTYRVSETQYF.

The table lists this clone with a few counts. V and J are TRBV29-1 and TRBJ1-2, with TRBD1 as a possible D gene (5 bases). The V end lost 3 bases, the J end lost 4 bases, and 15 bases lay between the germline ends. Germline CDR1 and CDR2: SQVTM and ANQGSEA. This CDR3 region has 14 residues. CDR3 protein: CSVDLGSGPYGYTF. CDR3 sequence (DNA): TGCAGCGTTGATCTGGGGTCAGGGCCCTATGGCTACACCTTC.

This clone was seen more than once but under ten times. The chain carries TRBV6-5 and TRBJ1-1, with no clear D. The V end was cut by 8 bases, the J end by 4 bases, with 11 bases between. CDR1 MNHEY and CDR2 SVGAGI come from the germline V gene. The CDR3 consists of 12 residues. The CDR3 DNA follows: TGTGCCAGCTCCTACGCGGGCACTGAAGCTTTCTTT. Its protein is CASSYAGTEAFF.

J is TRBJ2-7 and V is TRBV6-6, with 9 bases that match TRBD1. CDR1 is MNHNY and CDR2 is SVGAGI in the germline V gene (reference sequence). CDR3 length: 14 amino acids. Losses at the gene ends were 6 bases for V and 5 bases for J; bases not matched to a gene: 8. CDR3 coding DNA: TGTGCCAGCAGCCTAGGGACAGGGAGGGACGAGCAGTACTTC. Its protein is CASSLGTGRDEQYF.

The genes are TRBV7-8 and TRBJ2-3, with TRBD2 matching 7 bases. The germline V gene encodes CDR1 SGHVS and CDR2 FQNEAQ. This CDR3 has 15 residues. J lost 1 base, V lost 3 bases, and 4 bases had no gene match. Here the CDR3 DNA reads TGTGCCAGCAGCTTGAGTCGGGGGGGCACAGATACGCAGTATTTT. This sequence encodes CASSLSRGGTDTQYF.

The chain employs TRBV5-4 and TRBJ2-5, with D unresolved. Trimming took 4 bases from V and 1 from J, leaving 11 bases between them. Germline CDR1 is SGHNT and CDR2 is YYREEE (reference sequence). This CDR3 has 14 amino acids. The DNA for the CDR3 is TGTGCCAGCAGCGCGGCGGTGGTCCAAGAGACCCAGTACTTC. It codes for CASSAAVVQETQYF.

The rearrangement uses TRBV5-4 and TRBJ2-2, with 8 bases that match TRBD1. The CDR3 spans 15 residues. Germline CDR1 and CDR2: SGHNT and YYREEE (reference sequence). Germline trimming cut 4 bases from V and 8 bases from J; bases unmatched to any gene: 10. The CDR3 spells CASSPQTGAGGELFF. For the CDR3, the DNA is TGTGCCAGCAGCCCACAGACAGGGGCAGGAGGGGAGCTGTTTTTT.

This rearrangement joins TRBV18 to TRBJ1-2, with 8 bases identical to TRBD1. Germline CDR1 KGHSH, CDR2 LQKENI. The CDR3 sequence is 14 residues long. V shed 3 bases, J shed 3 bases, and the junction held 3 bases outside the gene matches. CDR3 residues: CASSPAGGDYGYTF. For the CDR3, the DNA is TGTGCCAGCTCACCGGCAGGGGGCGACTATGGCTACACCTTC.

The rearrangement uses TRBV4-1 and TRBJ1-2; D unclear. CDR3 length equals 13 residues. Trimming took 2 bases from V and 0 from J, leaving 4 bases between them. Germline CDR1 is MGHRA and CDR2 is YSYEKL. CDR3 in DNA: TGCGCCAGCAGCCAACAGGCTAACTATGGCTACACCTTC. Its translation: CASSQQANYGYTF.

The chain links TRBV5-4 to TRBJ1-1; D is perhaps TRBD1 (6 bases). The CDR3 consists of 17 residues. V was clipped by 3 bases and J by 5 bases, with 23 bases between them. Germline V gene sequence: CDR1 SGHNT, CDR2 YYREEE (reference sequence). CDR3 amino acids: CASSSPNRVPNPTEAFF. The CDR3 DNA sequence: TGTGCCAGCAGCTCTCCCAACAGGGTTCCCAACCCGACTGAAGCTTTCTTT. The complete variable domain, with remaining parts taken from reference TRBV5-4 and TRBJ1-1, reads ETGVTQSPTHLIKTRGQQVTLRCSSQSGHNTVSWYQQALGQGPQFIFQYYREEENGRGNFPPRFSGLQFPNYSSELNVNALELDDSALYLCASSSPNRVPNPTEAFFGQGTRLTVV.

The chain links TRBV6-1 to TRBJ2-7; 7 bases map to TRBD1. CDR1 and CDR2 (germline): MNHNS, SASEGT. V dropped 6 bases and J dropped 0; count of bases not matched to a gene: 5. The CDR3 runs to 14 residues. The CDR3 here is CASSRDSVSYEQYF. CDR3 in DNA: TGTGCCAGCAGCCGGGACAGCGTCTCCTACGAGCAGTACTTC.

The rearrangement uses TRBV2 and TRBJ1-2; no clear D gene. The V and J ends lost 10 bases and 8 bases respectively, with 17 bases between them. The V gene's germline CDR1 is SNHLY and CDR2 FYNNEI. The CDR3 loop spans 12 amino acids. CDR3 sequence: CAIPDTLDGYTF. The CDR3 coding sequence is TGTGCCATCCCGGATACGCTAGACGGCTACACCTTC. Combining the CDR3 with reference TRBV2 and TRBJ1-2 gives the whole variable domain EPEVTQTPSHQVTQMGQEVILRCVPISNHLYFYWYRQILGQKVEFLVSFYNNEISEKSEIFDDQFSVERPDGSNFTLKIRSTKLEDSAMYFCAIPDTLDGYTFGSGTRLTVV.

This clone has more than one count but fewer than ten. The genes are TRBV5-1 and TRBJ1-2; 7 bases agree with TRBD1. V lost 1 base and J lost 6; bases outside the gene matches: 3. The CDR3 is 13 amino acids. CDR1 is SGHRS and CDR2 is YFSETQ in the germline V gene. The CDR3 DNA follows: TGCGCCAGCAGCTTGCAGGGGGAGGATGGCTACACCTTC. This translates into CASSLQGEDGYTF.

On this clone: Distinct nucleotide sequences in the sample also encode this CDR3. V is TRBV5-6 and J is TRBJ2-7, with D maybe TRBD1 (5 bases). Germline V gene lookup returns CDR1 SGHDT and CDR2 YYEEEE. The CDR3 totals 12 residues. The V end lost 2 bases, the J end lost 3 bases, and 6 bases lay between the germline ends. The CDR3 DNA reads as TGTGCCAGCAGCTTAGGGGACTACGAGCAGTACTTC. Translating it yields CASSLGDYEQYF.

This chain uses TRBV11-2 with TRBJ1-1, with D possibly matching TRBD1 (5 bases). The CDR3 loop spans 14 amino acids. Germline V CDR1 and CDR2: SGHAT, FQNNGV. Between the trimmed V and J ends, which lost 2 bases and 1 base, there was a span of 8 bases. Here the CDR3 reads CASSLSGANTEAFF. The CDR3 nucleotides read TGTGCCAGCAGCTTATCTGGGGCGAACACTGAAGCTTTCTTT.

The V gene is TRBV5-4, the J gene TRBJ2-1; 8 bases map to TRBD2. The junction had 4 bases not matched to a gene; V was cut back by 1 base and J by 4 bases. CDR3 size: 15 residues. Germline CDR1 reads SGHNT; CDR2 reads YYREEE (reference sequence). The CDR3, as DNA: TGTGCCAGCAGCTTGATTAGCGGGGCGTACAATGAGCAGTTCTTC. Encoded protein: CASSLISGAYNEQFF.

The chain couples TRBV5-1 to TRBJ1-1; possible D gene TRBD1, 5 bases. In germline, CDR1 is SGHRS, CDR2 YFSETQ. The CDR3 loop spans 16 amino acids. Trimming removed 0 bases from V and 7 bases from J, with 19 bases in between. The CDR3 DNA is TGCGCCAGCAGCTTGGTGGCAGGCCAATGGGGCGGTGAAGCTTTCTTT. Its protein product is CASSLVAGQWGGEAFF.

DNA for the CDR3: TGCGCCAGCAGCCAGCTCCGGGTCTCGGCCACCGGGGAGCTGTTTTTT. Residues: CASSQLRVSATGELFF. The chain uses TRBV4-1 and TRBJ2-2; D is ambiguous. The CDR3 spans 16 residues. From germline, CDR1 is MGHRA and CDR2 YSYEKL. V lost 3 bases to trimming and J lost 4 bases, with 15 bases between them.